The 26 T cell receptor beta chains presented below share a single source sample, sequenced in a study of cytomegalovirus exposure and HLA in healthy donors (dated by TCRdb to about 2017). Library construction relied on the immunoSEQ multiplex PCR assay. The multiplex PCR relied on a mix of 60 forward primers for TCR Vbeta segments and 13 reverse primers for TCR Jbeta segments. Sourced from immuneACCESS, this table was stored by TCRdb with only in-frame sequences that have V and J called. A share of the clones is absent; for the studies checked, an unresolved V gene accounts for under half, and the remainder has no known explanation. This sample gives about 93,000 clones in total; around 81% of them show up just once. The biggest ten clones account for 0.57% of the sample. Sequenced: PBMCs. The origin of the receptors is a man aged 30 to 39 in good health and CMV-seronegative.

The CDR3 DNA reads as TGTGCCAGCAGCCGAGACAGCCCGAACACCGGGGAGCTGTTTTTT. Protein product: CASSRDSPNTGELFF. The gene calls are TRBV21-1 and TRBJ2-2; TRBD1 is the table's D call and was not checked against the DNA. TRBV21-1 is described as a pseudogene. The CDR3 has 15 amino acids.

CDR3 sequence: CASSPLGTGSAPNYGYTF. CDR3 DNA: TGTGCCAGCAGCCCCCTTGGGACAGGGTCGGCGCCCAACTATGGCTACACCTTC. V and J are TRBV5-4 and TRBJ1-2; 9 bases match TRBD1. V shed 4 bases, J shed 2 bases, and the junction held 15 bases outside the gene matches. The length of the CDR3 is 18 residues. Germline V gene sequence: CDR1 SGHNT, CDR2 YYREEE (reference sequence). The entire variable domain, with the rest obtained from reference TRBV5-4 and TRBJ1-2, is as follows: ETGVTQSPTHLIKTRGQQVTLRCSSQSGHNTVSWYQQALGQGPQFIFQYYREEENGRGNFPPRFSGLQFPNYSSELNVNALELDDSALYLCASSPLGTGSAPNYGYTFGSGTRLTVV.

The rearrangement joins TRBV5-1 to TRBJ1-3, with D tentatively TRBD1 (6 bases). V lost 4 bases and J lost 2, with 13 bases in between. Germline CDR1 is SGHRS and CDR2 is YFSETQ. This CDR3 is built from 15 residues. CDR3 sequence (DNA): TGCGCCAGCAGCGCAAACACAGGGACTGGAAACACCATATATTTT. Its protein is CASSANTGTGNTIYF.

V and J are TRBV15 and TRBJ2-5; no firm D call. The V and J ends lost 1 base and 1 base respectively, with 7 bases between them. CDR3 length: 14 residues. Looked up from germline, CDR1 is LNHNV and CDR2 is YYDKDF (reference sequence). CDR3 sequence reads: CATSRGVPQETQYF. The CDR3 bases are TGTGCCACCAGCAGAGGAGTTCCCCAAGAGACCCAGTACTTC.

The chain links TRBV13 to TRBJ2-1; 9 nucleotides match TRBD2. The J segment lost 8 bases and the V segment lost 1 base, leaving 6 bases of the junction unmatched. Germline CDR1 reads PRHDT; CDR2 reads FYEKMQ (reference sequence). The CDR3 loop spans 15 amino acids. CDR3 in amino acids: CASSLVASGTYEQFF. The CDR3 nucleotides are TGTGCCAGCAGCTTAGTCGCTAGCGGGACATATGAGCAGTTCTTC. Using reference TRBV13 and TRBJ2-1 for the parts outside the CDR3, the full variable domain is AAGVIQSPRHLIKEKRETATLKCYPIPRHDTVYWYQQGPGQDPQFLISFYEKMQSDKGSIPDRFSAQQFSDYHSELNMSSLELGDSALYFCASSLVASGTYEQFFGPGTRLTVL.

About this clone itself: Germline and junction disagree at one end, which may indicate a read error. Other DNA sequences in the same sample also yield this CDR3. This chain joins TRBV6-5 and TRBJ1-2; 7 nucleotides align to TRBD1. Per the germline V gene, CDR1 is MNHEY and CDR2 is SVGAGI. The CDR3 contains 15 residues. The CDR3 DNA reads TGTGCCAGCAGTCGCGCCCAGGGACAGATAAGTGGCTATACCTTC. Residues: CASSRAQGQISGYTF.

The gene calls are TRBV5-1 and TRBJ2-3, with 7 bases fitting TRBD1. The CDR3 totals 17 residues. V lost 4 bases and J lost 4; bases outside the gene matches: 15. The germline V gene has CDR1 SGHRS and CDR2 YFSETQ. CDR3 in amino acids: CASSPLISYGQADTQYF. CDR3 DNA sequence: TGCGCCAGCAGCCCGCTCATATCCTACGGACAGGCAGATACGCAGTATTTT.

The V gene is TRBV5-1, the J gene TRBJ2-1, with 9 bases matching TRBD2. This CDR3 contains 17 residues. Germline CDR1 reads SGHRS; CDR2 reads YFSETQ. The trim removed 6 bases at V and 1 base at J, leaving 11 bases unmatched. CDR3 loop: CASNPSGDRGSYNEQFF. The CDR3 DNA is TGCGCCAGCAATCCTAGCGGGGACAGAGGATCCTACAATGAGCAGTTCTTC.

This chain uses TRBV19 with TRBJ1-5; TRBD1 aligns across 8 bases. V dropped 7 bases and J dropped 5; count of bases not matched to a gene: 13. The CDR3 is 16 residues long. Germline V gene data show CDR1 as LNHDA and CDR2 as SQIVND (reference sequence). CDR3 sequence (DNA): TGTGCCAGTACCCCCTCGCCCGACAGGGGATATCAGCCCCAGCATTTT. This sequence encodes CASTPSPDRGYQPQHF.

For this clone: Other DNA sequences in this sample translate to the same CDR3. The rearrangement joins TRBV7-3 to TRBJ2-1, with TRBD2 matching 8 bases. The CDR3 totals 15 residues. Per the germline V gene, CDR1 is SGHTA and CDR2 is FQGTGA. V lost 5 bases, J lost 0 bases, and 3 bases stayed unmatched. The CDR3, as DNA: TGTGCCAGCAGCCTCAGCGGGAGCTCCTACAATGAGCAGTTCTTC. Translated: CASSLSGSSYNEQFF.

CDR3 in DNA: TGTGCCAGCAGTGATACGGGAGCCAAAAACATTCAGTACTTC. Its translation is CASSDTGAKNIQYF. The J gene is TRBJ2-4, the V gene TRBV2; no definite D call. The CDR3 length is 14 residues. Germline V gene sequence: CDR1 SNHLY, CDR2 FYNNEI. V shed 3 bases and J shed 0 bases, with 6 bases lying between them.

The chain has TRBV7-2 and TRBJ2-1; 10 bases fit TRBD2. Germline CDR1 and CDR2: SGHTA and FQGNSA. With V trimmed by 2 bases and J by 4 bases, 5 bases remained unmatched. CDR3 size: 16 residues. In DNA, the CDR3 is TGTGCCAGCAGCTTACTAGCGGGGGCTTCGTACAATGAGCAGTTCTTC. Translating it yields CASSLLAGASYNEQFF.

V gene TRBV7-2 combines with J gene TRBJ2-7; weak D call: TRBD2 (5 bases). The CDR3 runs 14 residues. With 5 bases removed from V and 7 bases from J, the gap between germline ends came to 18 bases. Germline V CDR1 and CDR2: SGHTA, FQGNSA. CDR3 residues: CASSPAVLGGEQYF. CDR3 DNA: TGTGCCAGCAGCCCCGCTGTCCTGGGCGGGGAGCAGTACTTC.

The genes are TRBV6-5 and TRBJ1-6; 7 bases line up with TRBD1. Germline assignment: CDR1 MNHEY and CDR2 SVGAGI. The V and J ends lost 5 bases and 9 bases, in that order; junction bases with no gene match: 4. CDR3 length: 13 residues. CDR3 residues: CASSRTGGSPLHF. The CDR3 DNA reads TGTGCCAGCAGTAGGACAGGCGGTTCACCCCTCCACTTT.

This chain links TRBV28 with TRBJ2-5; D possibly corresponds to TRBD1 (6 bases). Germline assignment: CDR1 MDHEN and CDR2 SYDVKM. The V end was cut by 8 bases, the J end by 5 bases, with 15 bases between. This CDR3 has 13 amino acids. The CDR3 loop is CASGNRDVETQYF. The CDR3 DNA reads TGTGCCAGCGGGAACAGGGACGTGGAGACCCAGTACTTC.

The rearrangement uses TRBV9 and TRBJ2-1; 8 positions match TRBD1. The CDR3 is 15 amino acids. Germline-derived CDR1 and CDR2 are SGDLS and YYNGEE. V was clipped by 0 bases and J by 2 bases; unmatched bases: 1. Here the CDR3 DNA reads TGTGCCAGCAGCGTAGAGGGACAGGCCTACAATGAGCAGTTCTTC. It codes for CASSVEGQAYNEQFF. Together with reference TRBV9 and TRBJ2-1, the CDR3 gives the full variable domain: DSGVTQTPKHLITATGQRVTLRCSPRSGDLSVYWYQQSLDQGLQFLIQYYNGEERAKGNILERFSAQQFPDLHSELNLSSLELGDSALYFCASSVEGQAYNEQFFGPGTRLTVL.

This chain links TRBV11-2 with TRBJ1-1, with 12 bases identical to TRBD1. Per the germline V gene, CDR1 is SGHAT and CDR2 is FQNNGV. The V segment lost 7 bases and the J segment 10 bases; nucleotides outside the gene matches: 16. The length of the CDR3 is 16 residues. The DNA for the CDR3 is TGTGCCAGCAATTCCTTCGTGGGACAGGGGGCAAGGGCAGCTTTCTTT. Translated, it gives CASNSFVGQGARAAFF.

The J gene is TRBJ2-3, the V gene TRBV25-1; 12 positions match TRBD2. Trimming at V came to 4 bases and at J to 4 bases, leaving 3 bases not matched to a gene. CDR3 length equals 15 residues. Germline CDR1 MGHDK, CDR2 SYGVNS. This chain's CDR3 is CASSALAGGPDTQYF. The CDR3 coding sequence is TGTGCCAGCAGTGCCCTAGCGGGAGGGCCAGATACGCAGTATTTT.

A few counts support this clone. The J gene is TRBJ1-5, the V gene TRBV6-1, with D possibly TRBD1 on 5 matching bases. This CDR3 comprises 14 residues. The germline gives CDR1 MNHNS, CDR2 SASEGT. The V gene lost 1 base and the J gene lost 1 base, with 5 bases spanning the gap. CDR3 nucleotides: TGTGCCAGCAGTGAAGGGGGCAGCAATCAGCCCCAGCATTTT. Encoded protein: CASSEGGSNQPQHF.

The chain couples TRBV7-9 to TRBJ1-3, with no clear D. CDR1 SEHNR and CDR2 FQNEAQ come from the germline V gene (reference sequence). The length of the CDR3 is 13 residues. V lost 8 bases and J lost 1, with 9 bases in between. CDR3: CASRPRSGNTIYF. CDR3 DNA: TGTGCCAGCCGTCCTAGGTCTGGAAACACCATATATTTT.

With respect to this clone: Other DNA sequences within the sample encode an identical CDR3. The chain joins TRBV7-6 to TRBJ1-4, with 7 bases that match TRBD1. V gave up 5 bases and J gave up 1 base; unmatched junction bases: 16. Germline CDR1 is SGHVS and CDR2 is FNYEAQ. This CDR3 is built from 19 residues. CDR3 region: CASSPRARWQGETNEKLFF. DNA of the CDR3: TGTGCCAGCAGCCCCCGGGCTAGGTGGCAGGGGGAAACTAATGAAAAACTGTTTTTT.

This clone was picked up a small number of times. This rearrangement joins TRBV7-6 to TRBJ1-5; weak D call: TRBD1 (5 bases). The length of the CDR3 is 14 residues. Trimming took off 2 bases at V and 5 bases at J, with 10 bases between the two ends. Germline loops: CDR1 SGHVS, CDR2 FNYEAQ. Written as DNA, the CDR3 is TGTGCCAGCAGCTTACGTTCGGGGGATCAGCCCCAGCATTTT. Protein sequence: CASSLRSGDQPQHF.

This chain uses TRBV5-8 with TRBJ2-2, with D tentatively TRBD2 (6 bases). V lost 5 bases and J 6 bases, leaving 17 bases between the germline ends. CDR1 is SGHTS, CDR2 YDEGEE, per germline. The CDR3 extends over 15 amino acids. The CDR3 spells CASSWGLLAPGELFF. CDR3 nucleotides: TGTGCCAGCAGTTGGGGACTTTTAGCGCCCGGGGAGCTGTTTTTT.

The V gene is TRBV2, the J gene TRBJ2-3, with D possibly being TRBD2 (6 bases). The V end lost 10 bases, the J end lost 2 bases, and 19 bases lay between the germline ends. CDR1 is SNHLY, CDR2 FYNNEI, per germline. This CDR3 has 15 amino acids. CDR3 region: CATLEGTSLTDTQYF. The CDR3 region has the DNA TGTGCCACCCTCGAGGGGACTTCACTCACAGATACGCAGTATTTT.

V gene TRBV19 combines with J gene TRBJ2-5; D might be TRBD2 (6 bases). Trimming stripped 5 bases from V and 1 base from J, with 14 bases between. Germline CDR1 is LNHDA and CDR2 is SQIVND (reference sequence). The length of the CDR3 is 15 residues. The CDR3 sequence is CASSFRLGIQETQYF. As DNA, the CDR3 is TGTGCCAGTAGTTTCCGACTAGGGATCCAAGAGACCCAGTACTTC.

This clone has just one count. V is TRBV19 and J is TRBJ1-5; D remains ambiguous. Germline CDR1 LNHDA, CDR2 SQIVND (reference sequence). This CDR3 has 12 residues. The V gene lost 6 bases and the J gene lost 7 bases, with 10 bases spanning the gap. CDR3 region: CASSPVSQPQHF. The CDR3 DNA follows: TGTGCCAGTAGCCCGGTATCCCAGCCCCAGCATTTT.